The 2 T cell receptor beta chains reported below all come from one sample, sequenced in a study of beta chain features in type 1 diabetes. General study results and limits: Across all four CD4+ subsets, people with type 1 diabetes showed modestly shorter TCRB CDR3s.

The antigens for these receptors are not known. Expressed TCRB transcripts were sequenced because the entire RNA isolate underwent reverse transcription. The data were produced by immunoSEQ multiplex PCR, yet TCRdb's version contains in-frame clones alone and is incomplete. Found here are about 700,000 clones, around an eighth of them singletons; the top ten hold less than 0.025%. Material: naive CD4+ T cells from blood. All receptors come from a man aged 18 to 29 with type 1 diabetes.

This clone was recorded a few times. The CDR3 DNA sequence: TGTGCCAGCAGCTCCATAGCGGCCGAAGGTCACGAGCAGTACTTC. This translates into CASSSIAAEGHEQYF. This sequence joins TRBV7-9 and TRBJ2-7; D might be TRBD2 (6 bases). This CDR3 spans 15 amino acids. Germline V CDR1 and CDR2: SEHNR, FQNEAQ (reference sequence). Deletions cut 4 bases from V and 5 bases from J, with 18 bases between.

This clone was counted between two and nine times. This chain joins TRBV29-1 and TRBJ2-5, with 9 bases matching TRBD1. Judging by the DNA end, TRBJ2-7 fits better; the J call may be wrong. The CDR3 totals 13 residues. CDR1 SQVTM and CDR2 ANQGSEA come from the germline V gene. This CDR3 reads CSGGTGHGYEQYF. The CDR3 DNA is TGCAGCGGAGGGACAGGGCATGGCTACGAGCAGTACTTC.